This passage covers 20 T cell receptor beta chains from one sample sequenced in a study of cytomegalovirus exposure and HLA in healthy donors. The PCR employed 60 Vbeta primers together with 13 Jbeta primers. Only in-frame clones appear in the TCRdb table, and some are missing; sequencing was by immunoSEQ multiplex PCR. The repertoire holds a few hundred thousand clones, with approximately 78% as singletons. The sample was PBMCs. These receptors all come from a man aged 25 to 40 in good health and CMV-seronegative.

The V gene is TRBV27, the J gene TRBJ1-1, with a weak D call TRBD1 (6 bases). The CDR3 sequence is 15 residues long. V was trimmed by 6 bases and J by 4 bases, leaving 18 bases between them. Germline values: CDR1 MNHEY, CDR2 SMNVEV (reference sequence). The CDR3 bases are TGTGCCAGCAGCGAGTTCGCCACAGGGACCACTGAAGCTTTCTTT. It translates to CASSEFATGTTEAFF.

V is TRBV6-5 and J is TRBJ2-7; perhaps TRBD1 as D (6 bases). CDR3 length equals 13 residues. Germline-derived CDR1 and CDR2 are MNHEY and SVGAGI. V lost 0 bases to trimming and J lost 5 bases, with 8 bases between them. The CDR3 DNA reads TGTGCCAGCAGTTACTCGGACAGCCACGAGCAGTACTTC. This translates into CASSYSDSHEQYF.

This sequence joins TRBV5-4 and TRBJ1-4, with TRBD1 matching 9 bases. The J segment lost 1 base and the V segment lost 0 bases, leaving 1 base of the junction unmatched. Germline values: CDR1 SGHNT, CDR2 YYREEE (reference sequence). There are 16 residues in the CDR3. Here the CDR3 DNA reads TGTGCCAGCAGCTTGGCGGGACAGGGAACTAATGAAAAACTGTTTTTT. This sequence encodes CASSLAGQGTNEKLFF. The full variable domain, completed using reference TRBV5-4 and TRBJ1-4, is ETGVTQSPTHLIKTRGQQVTLRCSSQSGHNTVSWYQQALGQGPQFIFQYYREEENGRGNFPPRFSGLQFPNYSSELNVNALELDDSALYLCASSLAGQGTNEKLFFGSGTQLSVL.

The chain recombines TRBV5-4 with TRBJ1-6; weak D call: TRBD1 (5 bases). The CDR3 extends over 14 amino acids. The V gene's germline CDR1 is SGHNT and CDR2 YYREEE (reference sequence). Between the trimmed V and J ends, which lost 2 bases and 10 bases, there was a span of 13 bases. This CDR3 is CASSLNRGQSPLHF. Written as DNA, the CDR3 is TGTGCCAGCAGCTTAAATAGGGGCCAGTCACCCCTCCACTTT. The variable domain in full, with the rest retrieved from reference TRBV5-4 and TRBJ1-6, is ETGVTQSPTHLIKTRGQQVTLRCSSQSGHNTVSWYQQALGQGPQFIFQYYREEENGRGNFPPRFSGLQFPNYSSELNVNALELDDSALYLCASSLNRGQSPLHFGNGTRLTVT.

The gene calls are TRBV4-1 and TRBJ2-3; perhaps TRBD1 as D (8 bases). Trimming stripped 3 bases from V and 7 bases from J, with 14 bases between. This CDR3 is 14 amino acids long. CDR1 MGHRA and CDR2 YSYEKL come from the germline V gene. The CDR3 is CASSQSGTGHTQYF. Here the CDR3 DNA reads TGCGCCAGCAGCCAGAGCGGGACAGGCCATACGCAGTATTTT.

The rearrangement joins TRBV5-6 to TRBJ1-2; TRBD1 aligns across 8 bases. Germline V gene lookup returns CDR1 SGHDT and CDR2 YYEEEE. The length of the CDR3 is 13 residues. The ends lost 4 bases at V and 8 bases at J; junction bases unmatched: 7. CDR3 sequence (DNA): TGTGCCAGCAGCCCGCAGGGGGCTAGAGGCTACACCTTC. This codes for CASSPQGARGYTF.

J is TRBJ2-3 and V is TRBV5-4, with D maybe TRBD1 (6 bases). Germline CDR1 reads SGHNT; CDR2 reads YYREEE (reference sequence). The CDR3 loop spans 13 amino acids. V was clipped by 4 bases and J by 4 bases, with 10 bases between them. CDR3 DNA sequence: TGTGCCAGCAGCGCACAGGGCGCAGATACGCAGTATTTT. Amino acids: CASSAQGADTQYF.

The chain uses TRBV13 and TRBJ2-7, with 7 bases fitting TRBD2. V was pared by 5 bases and J by 7 bases, with 11 bases of the junction left unmatched. CDR3 length equals 14 residues. Germline V gives CDR1 PRHDT, CDR2 FYEKMQ (reference sequence). The CDR3 coding sequence is TGTGCCAGCAGCCTTGTGGGGGGAGGGCGAGAGCAGTACTTC. Residues: CASSLVGGGREQYF. Using reference TRBV13 and TRBJ2-7 for the parts outside the CDR3, the full variable domain is AAGVIQSPRHLIKEKRETATLKCYPIPRHDTVYWYQQGPGQDPQFLISFYEKMQSDKGSIPDRFSAQQFSDYHSELNMSSLELGDSALYFCASSLVGGGREQYFGPGTRLTVT.

This clone was detected once. The rearrangement uses TRBV11-2 and TRBJ1-2; no clear D gene. Trimming stripped 1 base from V and 4 bases from J, with 10 bases between. The CDR3 has 14 residues. Germline loops: CDR1 SGHAT, CDR2 FQNNGV. For the CDR3, the DNA is TGTGCCAGCAGCTTAGGCGACACCGGCTATGGCTACACCTTC. Encoded protein: CASSLGDTGYGYTF.

V is TRBV29-1 and J is TRBJ2-3, with TRBD1 matching 7 bases. The CDR3 has 14 residues. V trimming: 5 bases; J trimming: 3 bases; junction bases outside the gene matches: 8. The germline V gene encodes CDR1 SQVTM and CDR2 ANQGSEA. CDR3 loop: CSVPRTGSTDTQYF. The DNA for the CDR3 is TGCAGCGTTCCCAGGACAGGTTCGACAGATACGCAGTATTTT.

The DNA of the CDR3 is TGTGCCAGCAGCCAAGTCGGTGTTATGGCTAATGAAAAACTGTTTTTT. Translation: CASSQVGVMANEKLFF. This chain connects TRBV14 to TRBJ1-4; D remains unclear. Germline CDR1 is SGHDN and CDR2 is FVKESK. The CDR3 runs 16 residues. V gave up 1 base and J gave up 3 bases, with 12 bases separating them.

V and J are TRBV4-2 and TRBJ2-1; D is possibly TRBD2 (5 bases). Trimming took 0 bases from V and 0 from J, leaving 12 bases between them. This CDR3 has 17 residues. The germline gives CDR1 LGHNA, CDR2 YNFKEQ. This CDR3 is CASSQDGERGSYNEQFF. In DNA form, the CDR3 reads TGTGCCAGCAGCCAAGATGGAGAACGGGGCTCCTACAATGAGCAGTTCTTC.

The V call is TRBV5-1, the J call TRBJ1-2; D is ambiguous. Looked up from germline, CDR1 is SGHRS and CDR2 is YFSETQ. This CDR3 comprises 13 residues. Trimming removed 0 bases from V and 4 bases from J, with 7 bases in between. The CDR3 sequence: CASSLGGTYGYTF. CDR3 sequence (DNA): TGCGCCAGCAGCTTGGGCGGAACCTATGGCTACACCTTC. Filled out from reference TRBV5-1 and TRBJ1-2, the complete variable domain reads KAGVTQTPRYLIKTRGQQVTLSCSPISGHRSVSWYQQTPGQGLQFLFEYFSETQRNKGNFPGRFSGRQFSNSRSEMNVSTLELGDSALYLCASSLGGTYGYTFGSGTRLTVV.

The V call is TRBV6-1, the J call TRBJ2-7, with a possible D match to TRBD2 (6 bases). The length of the CDR3 is 13 residues. Germline V gives CDR1 MNHNS, CDR2 SASEGT. Deletions cut 4 bases from V and 4 bases from J, with 11 bases between. DNA for the CDR3: TGTGCCAGCAGTGTTGTACGGGGGTACGAGCAGTACTTC. Protein sequence: CASSVVRGYEQYF.

The chain has TRBV28 and TRBJ2-7; D might be TRBD1 (5 bases). The CDR3 has 10 residues. Trimming took off 6 bases at V and 9 bases at J, with 9 bases between the two ends. In germline, CDR1 is MDHEN, CDR2 SYDVKM. The CDR3 loop is CASSSGPQYF. The CDR3 nucleotides are TGTGCCAGCAGCTCAGGGCCGCAGTACTTC.

Only one count was recorded for this clone. The chain recombines TRBV5-1 with TRBJ1-3; 8 nucleotides line up with TRBD1. The CDR3 length is 15 residues. The trim removed 3 bases at V and 3 bases at J, leaving 5 bases unmatched. CDR1 and CDR2 from the germline V gene are SGHRS and YFSETQ. The CDR3 DNA sequence: TGCGCCAGCAGCTCCGGGACAGGTCGTGGAAACACCATATATTTT. Its protein is CASSSGTGRGNTIYF. Full variable domain (outside the CDR3, taken from reference TRBV5-1 and TRBJ1-3): KAGVTQTPRYLIKTRGQQVTLSCSPISGHRSVSWYQQTPGQGLQFLFEYFSETQRNKGNFPGRFSGRQFSNSRSEMNVSTLELGDSALYLCASSSGTGRGNTIYFGEGSWLTVV.

The rearrangement joins TRBV7-2 to TRBJ2-7, with TRBD1 identical over 7 bases. The CDR3 contains 14 residues. CDR1 and CDR2 from the germline V gene are SGHTA and FQGNSA. The J segment lost 3 bases and the V segment lost 5 bases, leaving 7 bases of the junction unmatched. The chain's CDR3 is CASSLYDRDYEQYF. The DNA for the CDR3 is TGTGCCAGCAGCCTATACGACAGGGACTACGAGCAGTACTTC.

This chain connects TRBV6-1 to TRBJ2-7; 9 positions agree with TRBD1. This CDR3 contains 15 residues. Germline CDR1 reads MNHNS; CDR2 reads SASEGT. V shed 3 bases and J 5 bases; nucleotides not matched to a gene: 8. The CDR3: CASSDWTGERHEQYF. For the CDR3, the DNA is TGTGCCAGCAGTGACTGGACAGGGGAAAGGCACGAGCAGTACTTC.

V is TRBV2 and J is TRBJ1-2; D uncertain. The V end lost 3 bases, the J end lost 6 bases, and 14 bases lay between the germline ends. The CDR3 totals 14 residues. Germline-derived CDR1 and CDR2 are SNHLY and FYNNEI. CDR3 DNA sequence: TGTGCCAGCAGTGACCCCGCGATGGTCGATGGCTACACCTTC. Its protein is CASSDPAMVDGYTF.

The chain couples TRBV20-1 to TRBJ1-3, with D unresolved. V was cut by 6 bases and J by 8 bases, with 11 bases left in between. The germline V gene has CDR1 DFQATT and CDR2 SNEGSKA (reference sequence). The CDR3 runs 11 residues. CDR3 coding DNA: TGCAGTGCCCACCACGGAGACACCATATATTTT. Its translation: CSAHHGDTIYF.